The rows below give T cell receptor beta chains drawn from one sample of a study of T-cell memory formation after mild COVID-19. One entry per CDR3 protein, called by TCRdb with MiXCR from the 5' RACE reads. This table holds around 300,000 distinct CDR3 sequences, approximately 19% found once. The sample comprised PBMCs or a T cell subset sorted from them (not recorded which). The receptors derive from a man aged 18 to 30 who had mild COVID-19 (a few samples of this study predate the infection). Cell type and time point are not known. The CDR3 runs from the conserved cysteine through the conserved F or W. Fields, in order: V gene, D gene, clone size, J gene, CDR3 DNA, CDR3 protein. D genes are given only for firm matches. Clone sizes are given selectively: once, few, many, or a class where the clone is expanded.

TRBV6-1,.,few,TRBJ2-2,TGTGCCAGCATCCCGAGAGCGAACACCGGGGAGCTGTTTTTT,CASIPRANTGELFF
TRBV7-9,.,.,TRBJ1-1,TGTGCCAGCAGAAATAGTCGGGACACTGAAGCTTTCTTT,CASRNSRDTEAFF
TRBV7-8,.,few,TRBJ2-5,TGTGCCAGCAGCTTAGAGGCGGGATCTCAAGAGACCCAGTACTTC,CASSLEAGSQETQYF
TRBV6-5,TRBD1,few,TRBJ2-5,TGTGCCAGCAGTTACTTATGGGACAGGGACGGAGAGACCCAGTACTTC,CASSYLWDRDGETQYF
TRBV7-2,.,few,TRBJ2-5,TGTGCCAGCAGCCTCGGACCGGGTCCTGGGACCCAGTACTTC,CASSLGPGPGTQYF
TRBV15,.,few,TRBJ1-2,TGTGCCACCAGCAGAGAGTGGGCCAGGGGAGAGGGCTACACCTTC,CATSREWARGEGYTF
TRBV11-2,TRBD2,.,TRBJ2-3,TGTGCCAGCAGCTACATACTAGCGGATACGCAGTATTTT,CASSYILADTQYF
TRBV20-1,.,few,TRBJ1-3,TGCAGTGCTACCCACGGGACGACAAACACCATATATTTT,CSATHGTTNTIYF
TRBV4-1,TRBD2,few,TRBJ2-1,TGCGCCAGCAGAATTAGCGGGGGGGCCGGTGAGCAGTTCTTC,CASRISGGAGEQFF
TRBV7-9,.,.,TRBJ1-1,TGTGCCAGCAGCCCGGCACAGGGTTTGAACACTGAAGCTTTCTTT,CASSPAQGLNTEAFF
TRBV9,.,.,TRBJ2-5,TGTGCCAGCAGCGTAGCTGAGGGCCTCCAAGAGACCCAGTACTTC,CASSVAEGLQETQYF
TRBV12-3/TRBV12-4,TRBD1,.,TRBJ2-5,TGTGCCAGCAGTGTCGGGACAGGAGTTAGGGAGACCCAGTACTTC,CASSVGTGVRETQYF
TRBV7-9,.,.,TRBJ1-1,TGTGCCAGCAGCTTCACGGGGATGTGGAACACTGAAGCTTTCTTT,CASSFTGMWNTEAFF
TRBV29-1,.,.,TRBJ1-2,TGCAGCGTTGAAGCGGCAGGGGATTACTATGGCTACACCTTC,CSVEAAGDYYGYTF
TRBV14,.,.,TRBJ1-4,TGTGCCAGCAGCCCTAACCGTCAGTCGGGTGAAAAACTGTTTTTT,CASSPNRQSGEKLFF
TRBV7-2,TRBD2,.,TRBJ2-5,TGTGCCAGCACCACGCTTGGGACTAGCGGGACCCAGTACTTC,CASTTLGTSGTQYF
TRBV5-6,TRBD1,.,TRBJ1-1,TGTGCCAGCAGCCCAACAATTACAGGGGGTCGGACTGAAGCTTTCTTT,CASSPTITGGRTEAFF
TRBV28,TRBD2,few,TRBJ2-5,TGTGCCAGCAGCTCCCAGCGGGGAGAGACCCAGTACTTC,CASSSQRGETQYF
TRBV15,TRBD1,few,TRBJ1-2,TGTGCCACCAGCAGAGATTTGGCAGGGGGAGGCTACACCTTC,CATSRDLAGGGYTF
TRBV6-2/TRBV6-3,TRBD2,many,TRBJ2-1,TGTGCCAGCAGTTGGACTAGCGGGGGCTACAATGAGCAGTTCTTC,CASSWTSGGYNEQFF
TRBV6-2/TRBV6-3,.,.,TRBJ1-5,TGTGCCAGCAGTCATCCGCTTGGTTGGTTGGACCAGCCCCAGCATTTT,CASSHPLGWLDQPQHF
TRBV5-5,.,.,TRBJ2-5,TGTGCCAGCAGCTTGGAGGTGGGCCAAGAGACCCAGTACTTC,CASSLEVGQETQYF
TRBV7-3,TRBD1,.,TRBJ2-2,TGTGCCAGCAGCTCCGGACAGGGGGCAGGAGGAACCGGGGAGCTGTTTTTT,CASSSGQGAGGTGELFF
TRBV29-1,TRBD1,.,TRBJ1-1,TGCAGCGCACAGGGGGATCTCACTGAAGCTTTCTTT,CSAQGDLTEAFF
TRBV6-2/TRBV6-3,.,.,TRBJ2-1,TGTGTTACGGGACGAAGCTACAATGAGCAGTTCTTC,CVTGRSYNEQFF
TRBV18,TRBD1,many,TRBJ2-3,TGTGCCAGCTCACGGGACCGGGACAGGGGCACAGATACGCAGTATTTT,CASSRDRDRGTDTQYF
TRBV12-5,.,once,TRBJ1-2,TGTGCTAGTGGTGTCCAAGGGAGCGGCTACACCTTC,CASGVQGSGYTF
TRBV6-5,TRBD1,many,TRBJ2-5,TGTGCCAGCAGTTACTCAGGGGCAGGGGGAGAGACCCAGTACTTC,CASSYSGAGGETQYF
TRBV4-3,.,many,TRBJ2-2,TGCGCCAGCAGACTCGAAATCAGTTCCGGGGAGCTGTTTTTT,CASRLEISSGELFF
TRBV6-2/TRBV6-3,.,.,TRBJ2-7,TGTGCCAGCAGTCCTCGAGGAGGGGCCACCTACGAGCAGTACTTC,CASSPRGGATYEQYF
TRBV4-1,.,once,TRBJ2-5,TGCGCCAGCAGCCAAGTCCCGTTATCCCAAGAGACCCAGTACTTC,CASSQVPLSQETQYF
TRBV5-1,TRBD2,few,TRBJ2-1,TGCGCCAGCAGCCCCACCATACTAGCGGGGGGCCACAATGAGCAGTTCTTC,CASSPTILAGGHNEQFF
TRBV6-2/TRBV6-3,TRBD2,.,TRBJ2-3,TGTGCCAGCAGTTCACCGGCGGGGGGCCCGGCAGATACGCAGTATTTT,CASSSPAGGPADTQYF
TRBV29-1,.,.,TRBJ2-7,TGCAGCGCTCGGCTGGGGGCCCTCGAGCAGTACTTC,CSARLGALEQYF
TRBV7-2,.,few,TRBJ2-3,TGTGCCAGCACTGGGACAGCGGGGGTCCGCACAGATACGCAGTATTTT,CASTGTAGVRTDTQYF
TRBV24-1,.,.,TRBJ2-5,TGTGCCACCAGTGATTTCCCAAGCCCCCATCGGGAGACCCAGTACTTC,CATSDFPSPHRETQYF
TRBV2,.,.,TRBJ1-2,TGTGCCAGCAGGATGGACGGTTTACTTTATGGCTACACCTTC,CASRMDGLLYGYTF
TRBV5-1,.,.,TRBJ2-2,TGCGCCAGCAGCCAGCAAACAGCGGCCGGGGAGCTGTTTTTT,CASSQQTAAGELFF
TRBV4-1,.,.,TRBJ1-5,TGCGCCAGCAGCCAAGATGATCTGGTAGGGGTCGAGCCCCAGCATTTT,CASSQDDLVGVEPQHF
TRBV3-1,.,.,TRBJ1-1,TGTGCCAGCAGCCAAGGCCATAACACTGAAGCTTTCTTT,CASSQGHNTEAFF
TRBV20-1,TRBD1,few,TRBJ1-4,TGCAGTGCTACCCCGGGGGACAGGGCGGGGGAAAAACTGTTTTTT,CSATPGDRAGEKLFF
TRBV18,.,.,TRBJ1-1,TGTGCCAGCTCACCACCGGGGGGCCGTATGAACACTGAAGCTTTCTTT,CASSPPGGRMNTEAFF
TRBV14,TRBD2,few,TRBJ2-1,TGTGCCAGCAGTCAAGCGGGGGCGCAATACAATGAGCAGTTCTTC,CASSQAGAQYNEQFF
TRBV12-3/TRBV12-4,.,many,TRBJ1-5,TGTGCCAGCAGCCGCCGGGAGAATCAGCCCCAGCATTTT,CASSRRENQPQHF
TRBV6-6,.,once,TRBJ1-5,TGTGCCAGCAGTTACTCTCAGGGACTTAGCAATCAGCCCCAGCATTTT,CASSYSQGLSNQPQHF
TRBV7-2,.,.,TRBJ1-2,TGTGCCAGCGCCATAAATAGCAGGCGGAAGGCTGGCTACACCTTC,CASAINSRRKAGYTF
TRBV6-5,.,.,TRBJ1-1,TGTGCCAGCAGGTCATGGAGAGAGAACACTGAAGCTTTCTTT,CASRSWRENTEAFF
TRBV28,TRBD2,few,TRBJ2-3,TGTGCCAGCAGCCGTAGTAATTTAGCGGGGGGAAGCCGCACAGATACGCAGTATTTT,CASSRSNLAGGSRTDTQYF
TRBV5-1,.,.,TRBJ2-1,TGCGCCAGCAGCTTGGGCGGGACAGACCAGTTCTTC,CASSLGGTDQFF
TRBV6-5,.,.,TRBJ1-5,TGTGCCAGCAAAAAACGCTGGGGGGATCAGCCCCAGCATTTT,CASKKRWGDQPQHF